Listed below are T cell receptor beta chains from one sample, sequenced in a study of blood T cell repertoires in COVID-19. TCRdb's copy holds only in-frame clones and misses some; the assay was immunoSEQ multiplex PCR. The sample gives a few hundred thousand clones, 88% of which show up once; less than 5% is in the top ten. The sequenced sample was peripheral blood. The receptors originated from a man aged 60 to 75 who had recovered from COVID-19. CDR3s include the opening cysteine and the closing phenylalanine or tryptophan. D genes are given only for firm matches. Size is omitted from some rows. Given values are once, few, many or a class for expanded clones.

TRBJ1-6 | few | TRBV4-2 | NA | TGTGCCAGCAGCCAAGATCGGGCAGGGAATTCACCCCTCCACTTT | CASSQDRAGNSPLHF
TRBJ2-1 | NA | TRBV19 | TRBD1 | TGTGCCAGTAGTCCGTCGCCAGGGGGTGTCTCCTACAATGAGCAGTTCTTC | CASSPSPGGVSYNEQFF
TRBJ1-2 | NA | TRBV7-2 | NA | TGTGCCAGCAGCTTAGTGGGCCTAAAAGGATATGGCTACACCTTC | CASSLVGLKGYGYTF
TRBJ1-6 | few | TRBV5-6 | NA | TGTGCCAGCAGCAGCCCTGTCCCGAGCAATTCACCCCTCCACTTT | CASSSPVPSNSPLHF
TRBJ2-5 | NA | TRBV5-4 | NA | TGTGCCAGCAGCCCCGGACTACTCCAAGAGACGCCAAACCAGTACTTC | CASSPGLLQETPNQYF
TRBJ2-7 | NA | TRBV10-3 | NA | TGTGCCATCAGTGAGAACAGTTACGAGCAGTACTTC | CAISENSYEQYF
TRBJ2-3 | NA | TRBV9 | TRBD2 | TGTGCCAGCAGCTCCGCTAGCGGGGGGGCCACAGATACGCAGTATTTT | CASSSASGGATDTQYF
TRBJ1-6 | NA | TRBV2 | NA | TGTGCCAGCGCCCAGGACTATAATTCACCCCTCCACTTT | CASAQDYNSPLHF
TRBJ2-7 | NA | TRBV11-3 | TRBD2 | TGTGCCAGCAGCTTCTTACCGGGACTAGCGACTGAGGGGGGTTACGAGCAGTACTTC | CASSFLPGLATEGGYEQYF
TRBJ1-5 | NA | TRBV7-9 | NA | TGTGCCAGCAGCTTATCGGACAATGATCCCTATAGCAATCAGCCCCAGCATTTT | CASSLSDNDPYSNQPQHF
TRBJ1-2 | NA | TRBV3-1/TRBV3-2 | TRBD1 | TGTGCCAGCAGCGCCACACCAACAGGGGGGTATGGCTACACCTTC | CASSATPTGGYGYTF
TRBJ1-1 | NA | TRBV15 | TRBD1 | TGTGCCACCAGCAGAGAAACAGGGGTCATGATGAACACTGAAGCTTTCTTT | CATSRETGVMMNTEAFF
TRBJ2-3 | NA | TRBV11-1 | TRBD1 | TGTGCCAGCAGCTACGGGACAGGGCTACCAGATACGCAGTATTTT | CASSYGTGLPDTQYF
TRBJ2-3 | NA | TRBV2 | NA | TGTGCCAGCAGTGAATTGGCCAGCACAGATACGCAGTATTTT | CASSELASTDTQYF
TRBJ2-5 | NA | TRBV6-5 | TRBD1 | TGTGCCAGCAGTCGGGACAGAAAAGAGACCCAGTACTTC | CASSRDRKETQYF
TRBJ2-3 | NA | TRBV7-8 | TRBD1 | TGTGCCAGCGGAGGGGGACAGGGATGGGCAGATACGCAGTATTTT | CASGGGQGWADTQYF
TRBJ1-2 | NA | TRBV9 | NA | TGTGCCAGCAGCGGGCCGGGCTACACCTTC | CASSGPGYTF
TRBJ2-1 | few | TRBV11-3 | TRBD2 | TGTGCCAGCAGCTTTAACTCTAGCGGGGGGTCGGGCTCCTACAATGAGCAGTTCTTC | CASSFNSSGGSGSYNEQFF
TRBJ1-1 | NA | TRBV12-3/TRBV12-4 | TRBD1 | TGTGCCAGTGGGACAGGGGAGAACACTGAAGCTTTCTTT | CASGTGENTEAFF
TRBJ2-1 | NA | TRBV11-3 | TRBD1 | TGTGCCAGCAGCACGCCGCCGGGACAGGACTCCTACAATGAGCAGTTCTTC | CASSTPPGQDSYNEQFF
TRBJ1-5 | NA | TRBV6-5 | TRBD1 | TGTGCCAGCAGACGCGGGACAGGGGACGGCCAGCCCCAGCATTTT | CASRRGTGDGQPQHF
TRBJ2-2 | NA | TRBV10-2 | NA | TGCGCCAGCAGTGAGTCGACACTAGCCGCGAACACCGGGGAGCTGTTTTTT | CASSESTLAANTGELFF
TRBJ1-6 | NA | TRBV19 | TRBD1 | TGTGCCAGTAGTATTCAGGCAGGGGGCGGTACACGGCTTTCACCCCTCCACTTT | CASSIQAGGGTRLSPLHF
TRBJ1-1 | NA | TRBV29-1 | NA | TGCAGCGTTGAACGTCAGAAGAACACTGAAGCTTTCTTT | CSVERQKNTEAFF